The next 10 T cell receptor beta chains were all read from a single sample in a study of blood T cell repertoires in COVID-19. Measured with immunoSEQ multiplex PCR; TCRdb has only the in-frame clones, and not every one. The sample carries about 110,000 clones, roughly nine tenths recorded once. The material sequenced was peripheral blood. All receptors come from a human donor in a cohort sampled during active COVID-19.

V gene TRBV6-4 combines with J gene TRBJ2-2, with TRBD1 identical over 12 bases. With 7 bases clipped from V and 6 bases from J, the junction kept 9 bases outside the gene matches. The CDR3 spans 16 residues. CDR1 MRHNA and CDR2 SNTAGT come from the germline V gene. The CDR3 is CASIGTGGPGAGELFF. The DNA for the CDR3 is TGTGCCAGCATTGGGACAGGGGGCCCTGGGGCCGGGGAGCTGTTTTTT.

This chain uses TRBV5-4 with TRBJ2-1, with D perhaps TRBD2 (5 bases). There are 16 residues in the CDR3. The V end was cut by 4 bases, the J end by 8 bases, with 22 bases between. Germline lookup yields CDR1 SGHNT and CDR2 YYREEE (reference sequence). In DNA, the CDR3 is TGTGCCAGCAGCACCCCAACTAGGGTCGGTAGCGATGAGCAGTTCTTC. Protein sequence: CASSTPTRVGSDEQFF.

V is TRBV28 and J is TRBJ2-1, with D tentatively TRBD1 (5 bases). This CDR3 spans 13 amino acids. Germline CDR1 MDHEN, CDR2 SYDVKM. Trimming took 9 bases from V and 7 from J, leaving 16 bases between them. In nucleotides, the CDR3 is TGTGCCAGTGAAGGGGCAGCGATTAATGAGCAGTTCTTC. This codes for CASEGAAINEQFF. Supplemented by reference TRBV28 and TRBJ2-1, the full variable domain reads DVKVTQSSRYLVKRTGEKVFLECVQDMDHENMFWYRQDPGLGLRLIYFSYDVKMKEKGDIPEGYSVSREKKERFSLILESASTNQTSMYLCASEGAAINEQFFGPGTRLTVL.

This clone was counted between two and nine times. V gene TRBV7-2 combines with J gene TRBJ1-5; 7 bases agree with TRBD1. The CDR3 contains 14 residues. Trimming cost V 5 bases and J 6 bases; bases outside gene matches: 7. The V gene's germline CDR1 is SGHTA and CDR2 FQGNSA. This chain's CDR3 is CASSIDRASQPQHF. CDR3 coding DNA: TGTGCCAGCAGCATCGACAGGGCGAGTCAGCCCCAGCATTTT. Together with reference TRBV7-2 and TRBJ1-5, the CDR3 gives the full variable domain: GAGVSQSPSNKVTEKGKDVELRCDPISGHTALYWYRQSLGQGLEFLIYFQGNSAPDKSGLPSDRFSAERTGGSVSTLTIQRTQQEDSAVYLCASSIDRASQPQHFGDGTRLSIL.

The chain uses TRBV7-3 and TRBJ2-1, with TRBD2 identical over 8 bases. This CDR3 region has 16 residues. Per germline, CDR1 SGHTA and CDR2 FQGTGA. The ends lost 7 bases at V and 6 bases at J; junction bases unmatched: 14. For the CDR3, the DNA is TGTGCCAGCACCCCTGGGGGCGGGGGGACCCCCAATGAGCAGTTCTTC. As protein: CASTPGGGGTPNEQFF. Looking up the rest from reference TRBV7-3 and TRBJ2-1 gives the full variable domain: GAGVSQTPSNKVTEKGKYVELRCDPISGHTALYWYRQSLGQGPEFLIYFQGTGAADDSGLPNDRFFAVRPEGSVSTLKIQRTERGDSAVYLCASTPGGGGTPNEQFFGPGTRLTVL.

The V gene is TRBV3-1 (or the pseudogene TRBV3-2), the J gene TRBJ1-5; 8 nucleotides align to TRBD1. CDR1 and CDR2 from the germline V gene are LGHDT and YNNKEL (reference sequence). V was clipped by 6 bases and J by 14 bases; unmatched bases: 9. There are 12 residues in the CDR3. This CDR3 is CASSHGQGSEHF. DNA for the CDR3: TGTGCCAGCAGTCACGGACAGGGATCAGAGCATTTT.

The chain couples TRBV19 to TRBJ1-5; 7 nucleotides agree with TRBD1. V lost 3 bases and J lost 0; bases outside the gene matches: 5. The germline V gene has CDR1 LNHDA and CDR2 SQIVND (reference sequence). This CDR3 region has 16 residues. The CDR3 nucleotides are TGTGCCAGTAGTATCCGCGGGACAGATAGCAATCAGCCCCAGCATTTT. Residues: CASSIRGTDSNQPQHF.

V usage is TRBV10-3 and J usage is TRBJ2-5, with D unclear. CDR3 length: 11 residues. Germline CDR1 and CDR2: ENHRY and SYGVKD. V lost 4 bases, J lost 5 bases, and 5 bases lay in between. The CDR3: CAISVEETQYF. CDR3 bases: TGTGCCATCAGTGTTGAGGAGACCCAGTACTTC.

The chain joins TRBV29-1 to TRBJ2-7; 12 bases fit TRBD2. The junction had 7 bases not matched to a gene; V was cut back by 4 bases and J by 6 bases. The germline CDR1 and CDR2 sequences are SQVTM and ANQGSEA. The CDR3 runs to 14 residues. The CDR3 is CSVVGLAGGSEQYF. In nucleotides, the CDR3 is TGCAGCGTTGTGGGGCTAGCGGGAGGGAGCGAGCAGTACTTC.

This clone appeared a few times. This chain joins TRBV2 and TRBJ1-5; tentative D call: TRBD1 (6 bases). The CDR3 is 17 amino acids. The germline V gene has CDR1 SNHLY and CDR2 FYNNEI. V was clipped by 6 bases and J by 0 bases, with 18 bases between them. The DNA for the CDR3 is TGTGCCAGCAGCTTTTGGACAGTGCTATATAGCAATCAGCCCCAGCATTTT. This encodes CASSFWTVLYSNQPQHF.